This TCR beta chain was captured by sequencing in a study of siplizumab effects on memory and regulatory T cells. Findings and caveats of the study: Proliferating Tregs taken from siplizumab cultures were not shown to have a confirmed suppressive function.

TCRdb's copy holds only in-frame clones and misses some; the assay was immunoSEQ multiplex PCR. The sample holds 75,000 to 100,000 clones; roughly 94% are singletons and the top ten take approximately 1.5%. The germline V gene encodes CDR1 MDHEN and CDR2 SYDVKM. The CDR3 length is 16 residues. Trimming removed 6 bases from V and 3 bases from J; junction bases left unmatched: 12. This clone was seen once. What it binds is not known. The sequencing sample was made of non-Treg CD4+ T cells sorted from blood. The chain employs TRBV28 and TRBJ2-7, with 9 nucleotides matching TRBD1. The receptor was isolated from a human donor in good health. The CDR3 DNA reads TGTGCCAGCAGCCCACGTCCGGGGACAGGGCACTACGAGCAGTACTTC. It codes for CASSPRPGTGHYEQYF.